The present T cell receptor (beta chain) was sequenced within a study of cytomegalovirus exposure and HLA in healthy donors (dated 2017 in TCRdb). About the study as a whole: In an earlier analysis of several hundred of the donors, about 260 Gb of sequence data and about 110 million unique TCR beta sequences from 150 million to 200 million T cells were reported. High-throughput TCR immunosequencing, statistical association of individual TCRs with disease status, and machine learning were combined to predict cytomegalovirus infection status. A separate validation cohort of roughly 120 different subjects was used in addition to the 666-subject first cohort. In a later analysis, previously published TCR beta repertoires from 500 to 750 donors were re-analyzed and high-resolution HLA genotyping was added so that TCR occurrence patterns could be studied. Genome-wide SNP genotypes for about 65% of the 666 donors were used in a later genetic analysis, which treated that subset as a discovery cohort. To decide whether each TCR beta V gene segment behaved as functional or pseudogenic, an earlier analysis of 587 of the donors relied on high-throughput TCR beta sequencing. Donor age, sex, ethnicity and CMV serostatus were collected together with the repertoire data. Both class I and class II loci were covered by HLA typing, at four-digit resolution. Of the 300 to 500 genotyped donors, 81% were placed in the genetic ancestry cluster associated with self-reported Caucasian donors. Typing coverage varied by locus: roughly 629-640 donors for A, B, C, DRB1 and DQB1; more than 500 for DQA1; some 610 for DPA1; roughly 470 for DPB1. All discovery cohort repertoires had been generated on a single sequencing platform. An early release covering roughly 600 HLA-typed donors comprised 250 to 350 gigabases of sequencing data and some 79 million unique TCR sequences. The study aimed to test whether cataloging public T cell receptors could reveal signatures of past pathogen exposure. Because of strong linkage in the cohort, five DR-DQ haplotypes were treated as single units for association and clustering. Rather than drawing on any new phenotypic data, the later analysis identified candidate immune exposures from TCR beta sequences and the way those sequences occurred across donors. On average, over 200,000 unique TCR beta nucleotide sequences were sequenced per donor among 300 to 500 genotyped donors of the cohort, with around 19% of those sequences being non-productive. Using immunosequencing, the study profiled T cell repertoires from 500 to 800 subjects and related those repertoires to cytomegalovirus serostatus. Findings and caveats that apply to the study as a whole: Several of the top co-occurrence clusters appeared to be linked to parvovirus B19, influenza, CMV and Epstein-Barr virus, according to a later analysis. Only TCR beta chains were sequenced in this cohort, and the absence of alpha or paired-chain data limited detectable features. The authors suggested that the approach could potentially be generalized to other disease states and immunological phenotypes. In an earlier analysis of approximately 590 of the donors, most TCR beta V segments were observed in productive rearrangements about 87% or about 30% of the time, broadly matching IMGT annotations. A later analysis found that TCR association rates varied across HLA loci, with DRB1 alleles showing the most associated TCRs and HLA-C alleles the fewest. The study gave a list of under 200 TCR beta chains associated with cytomegalovirus. Most TCR sequences were seen in very few donors, while some public TCRs were found in many individuals. The sequencing pipeline was judged likely to have produced a cluster of highly shared sequence variants as a technical artifact. A further reported finding was that TCR beta sequences accurately predicted the HLA-A and HLA-B alleles for most subjects in the first cohort. The presence/absence analyses assumed that sequencing depth was roughly uniform across donors, and that assumption may not be true. In a later analysis, most CMV-associated TCR beta chains were found to appear HLA-restricted, with HLA associations seemingly driven largely by CMV exposure. Immune exposure information for the cohort was limited to CMV serostatus. The 87-base-pair reads could not distinguish some IMGT-functional V segments, including TRBV6-2 and TRBV6-3, so those segments were excluded. A later analysis associated 17,000 or so TCR beta sequences with specific HLA alleles at a false discovery rate of 0.05. The classifier was reported to diagnose cytomegalovirus status with high specificity and sensitivity in both the original and validation cohorts. Because counts were too low, roughly 17 rarely observed V segments, including chromosome 9 orphons, were left out of the earlier analysis of about 620 of the donors. A few of the identified cytomegalovirus-associated TCR beta chains were confirmed in vitro to be specific for cytomegalovirus antigens. According to a later genetic analysis, donors in an Asian-associated ancestry cluster had fewer N-insertions in productive TCRs than the roughly 700-donor mean. When HLA alleles, especially DR and DQ, strongly co-occurred, TCR associations were difficult to assign to individual alleles. V-gene and J-gene trimming of TCR beta chains was associated with a missense DCLRE1C variant in a later genetic analysis, and the association was replicated in an independent cohort. Linkage disequilibrium might explain the correlated functional status among segregating V segments, but an unknown experimental factor could not be excluded. Compared with equally common non-associated chains, HLA-associated TCR beta chains in a later analysis were more clonally expanded and had lower generation probabilities. HLA typing was unavailable for some donors at each locus, so association tests used only the typed subset.

Concerning this clone itself: Its binding antigen is unknown. It has no much larger one-base neighbor in the sample; base qualities were not kept.

The CDR3 goes from the cysteine to the phenylalanine over 14 residues. The entry retains the CDR3 DNA only, 42 bases that are in frame from base 1. V is pared back by 5 bases and J by 2 bases, with 13 bases lying between the germline termini. CDR1 and CDR2 are drawn from the germline V gene: SGHRS, YFSETQ. The cohort consisted of hundreds of healthy bone marrow donors. Cohort members were all nominally healthy when sampled, although unrecorded immune exposures were likely present. The donor tested CMV seronegative and was one of the 352 seronegative cohort members. Each donor provided a peripheral blood sample, and peripheral blood mononuclear cells were used for TCR beta sequencing. Genomic DNA was extracted from the blood cell samples with the Qiagen DNeasy Blood Extraction Kit. The library was generated by the immunoSEQ multiplex PCR assay. For the multiplex PCR, a mixture combining 60 forward primers for TCR Vbeta segments and 13 reverse primers for TCR Jbeta segments was used. The CDR3 region of rearranged TCR beta genes was amplified from genomic DNA with a multiplex PCR assay. The Illumina HiSeq System was used to sequence the amplified TCR beta libraries as 87-base-pair reads. As for the authors' bioinformatics: In a later analysis, tens of millions of unique TCR beta chains were counted across the 690 or so repertoires, and roughly 10 million of these chains were shared by at least two donors. A nearest-neighbor algorithm error-corrected the raw reads and collapsed the reads into unique sequences, merging closely related sequences to remove PCR and sequencing errors. Alignment of CDR3 sequences to IMGT reference sequences was used to assign V, D and J gene segments. For a sequence to be retained, at least a six-nucleotide match to both a V gene segment and a J gene segment was required. A rearrangement counted as productive if the CDR3 had no stop codons and remained in frame with V and J, and every other rearrangement counted as non-productive. CDR3 was defined according to IMGT convention as the region running from the second conserved V-encoded cysteine to the conserved J-encoded phenylalanine. The earlier analysis of about 590 of the donors excluded sequences that lacked an unambiguous match to a single V gene segment. An earlier analysis of 587 of the donors called V segments functional above 56.7% productive rearrangements and segregating when the between-donor standard deviation exceeded 5%. A statistical classification framework was built for diagnosing cytomegalovirus status from the catalog of TCR beta chain sequences. In a later analysis, V and J genes were assigned by comparing TCR nucleotide sequences against IMGT/GENE-DB human TR gene sequences. Using the TCRdist pipeline, a later analysis assigned CDR3 sequences along with most-parsimonious VDJ recombination scenarios. In a later analysis, every TCR beta chain was defined by the combination of its CDR3 amino acid sequence and its V-gene family, and reads without a unique V-gene family were dropped. As a way to deal with suspected cross-contamination and a sequencing artifact, a later analysis dropped 450 to 600 nucleotide sequences that were highly shared and had low generation probability. A later analysis calculated a clonal expansion index for each public chain from normalized within-repertoire ranks of inferred template counts. A later analysis computed generation probabilities with a VDJ recombination model fitted to out-of-frame rearrangements, and checked the results against IGoR. Hypergeometric tests were used in a later analysis to score TCR-TCR, TCR-HLA and TCR-CMV co-occurrence, with a repertoire-size bias correction applied to the TCR pairs. In a later analysis, false discovery rates were estimated by permuting HLA or CMV assignments 20 times. In a later analysis, co-occurring TCRs were grouped using DBSCAN, with TCRdist sequence similarity added in when clustering inside HLA-allele-positive subsets. Repertoires with fewer than 30,000 or more than 120,000 public chains, plus five repertoires with anomalous nucleotide sharing, were excluded from co-occurrence clustering. This is the immuneACCESS table as TCRdb keeps it, with only in-frame sequences that have V and J called. A part of the clones is gone; compared with another copy, unresolved V genes explain less than half, and the rest is unexplained. From that table come the V and J calls and clone size; the DNA was used to work out D and trimming. The table for this sample lists about 130,000 clones; 75% of them were counted only once. The ten top clones hold 6.5% to 9% of the sample.

The rearrangement joined TRBV5-1 to TRBJ2-5; TRBD2 could be the D gene, as 7 bases match. This TCR was sampled from a man aged 25-45 years in good health and CMV-seronegative. The sample consisted of PBMCs. At the DNA level, the sequence is TGCGCCAGCAGTAGGGGGGGGGCTCAAGAGACCCAGTACTTC. The encoded protein is CASSRGGAQETQYF.